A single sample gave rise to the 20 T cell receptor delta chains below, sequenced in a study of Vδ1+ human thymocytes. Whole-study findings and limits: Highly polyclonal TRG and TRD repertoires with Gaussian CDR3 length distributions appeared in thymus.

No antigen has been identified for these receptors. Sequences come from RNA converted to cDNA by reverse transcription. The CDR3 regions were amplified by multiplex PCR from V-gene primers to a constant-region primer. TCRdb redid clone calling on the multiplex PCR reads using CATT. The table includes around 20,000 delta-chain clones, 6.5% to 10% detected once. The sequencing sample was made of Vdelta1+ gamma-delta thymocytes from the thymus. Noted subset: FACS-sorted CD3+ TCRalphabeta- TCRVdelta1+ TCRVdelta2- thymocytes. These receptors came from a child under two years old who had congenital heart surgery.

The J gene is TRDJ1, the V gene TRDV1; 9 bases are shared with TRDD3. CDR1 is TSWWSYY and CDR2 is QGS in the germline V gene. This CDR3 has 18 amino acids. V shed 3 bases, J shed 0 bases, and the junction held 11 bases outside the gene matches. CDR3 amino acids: CALGDLLRLGDNTDKLIF. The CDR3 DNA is TGTGCTCTTGGGGACCTCCTCAGACTGGGGGACAACACCGATAAACTCATCTTT.

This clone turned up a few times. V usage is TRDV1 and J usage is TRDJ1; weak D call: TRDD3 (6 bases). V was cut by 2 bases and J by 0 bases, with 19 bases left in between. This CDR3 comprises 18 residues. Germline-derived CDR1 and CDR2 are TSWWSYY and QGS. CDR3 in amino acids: CALGEWHPRTGYTDKLIF. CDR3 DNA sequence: TGTGCTCTTGGGGAATGGCACCCCCGTACTGGGTACACCGATAAACTCATCTTT.

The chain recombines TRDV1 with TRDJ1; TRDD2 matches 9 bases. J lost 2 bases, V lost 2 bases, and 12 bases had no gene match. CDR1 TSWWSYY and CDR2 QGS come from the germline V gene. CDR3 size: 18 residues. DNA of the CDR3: TGTGCTCTTGGGGAATTACCTTCCTACCCTAAAACAACCGATAAACTCATCTTT. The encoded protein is CALGELPSYPKTTDKLIF.

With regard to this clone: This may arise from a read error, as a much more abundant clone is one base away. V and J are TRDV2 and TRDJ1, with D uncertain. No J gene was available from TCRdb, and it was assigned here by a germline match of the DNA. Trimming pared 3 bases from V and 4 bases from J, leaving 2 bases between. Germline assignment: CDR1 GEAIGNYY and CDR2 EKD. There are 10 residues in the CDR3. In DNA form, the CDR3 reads TGTGCCTGTGACCGCGATAAACTCATCTTT. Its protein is CACDRDKLIF.

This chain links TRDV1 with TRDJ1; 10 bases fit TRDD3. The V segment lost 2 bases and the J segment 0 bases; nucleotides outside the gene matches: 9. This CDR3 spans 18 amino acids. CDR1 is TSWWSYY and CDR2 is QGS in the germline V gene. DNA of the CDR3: TGTGCTCTTGGGGAAAACCTCTGTACTGGGGGATACACCGATAAACTCATCTTT. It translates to CALGENLCTGGYTDKLIF.

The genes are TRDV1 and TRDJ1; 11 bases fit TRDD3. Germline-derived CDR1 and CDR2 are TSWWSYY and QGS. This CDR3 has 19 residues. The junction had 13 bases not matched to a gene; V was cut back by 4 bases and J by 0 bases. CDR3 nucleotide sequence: TGTGCTCTTGGGGGTACCGTGCTGGGGGATACCGTGTACACCGATAAACTCATCTTT. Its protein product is CALGGTVLGDTVYTDKLIF.

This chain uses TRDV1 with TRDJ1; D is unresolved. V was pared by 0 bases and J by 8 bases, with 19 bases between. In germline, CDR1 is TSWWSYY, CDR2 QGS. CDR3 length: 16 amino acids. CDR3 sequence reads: CALGELGRRPRPKLIF. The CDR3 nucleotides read TGTGCTCTTGGGGAACTAGGAAGGAGACCCCGGCCAAAACTCATCTTT.

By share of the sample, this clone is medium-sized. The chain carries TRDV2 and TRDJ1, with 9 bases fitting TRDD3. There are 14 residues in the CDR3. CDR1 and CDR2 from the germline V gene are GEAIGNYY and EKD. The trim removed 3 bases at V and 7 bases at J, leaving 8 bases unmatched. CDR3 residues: CACDDFDWGTKLIF. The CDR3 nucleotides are TGTGCCTGTGACGATTTCGACTGGGGGACTAAACTCATCTTT.

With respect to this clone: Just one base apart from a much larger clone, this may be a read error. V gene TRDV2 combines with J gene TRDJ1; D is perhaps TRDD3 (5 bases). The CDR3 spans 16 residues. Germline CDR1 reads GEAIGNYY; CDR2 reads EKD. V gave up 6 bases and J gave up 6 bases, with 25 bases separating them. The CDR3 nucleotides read TGTGCCTGTCTACTCCCATACGGATGTTGGACCAATAAACTCATCTTT. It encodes CACLLPYGCWTNKLIF.

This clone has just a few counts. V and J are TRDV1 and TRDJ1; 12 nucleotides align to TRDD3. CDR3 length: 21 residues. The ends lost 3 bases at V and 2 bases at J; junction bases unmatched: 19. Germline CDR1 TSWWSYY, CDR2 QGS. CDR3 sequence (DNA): TGTGCTCTTGGGGATTTCAGGCATACTGGGGGATACCGAGGGGGGACCGATAAACTCATCTTT. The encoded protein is CALGDFRHTGGYRGGTDKLIF.

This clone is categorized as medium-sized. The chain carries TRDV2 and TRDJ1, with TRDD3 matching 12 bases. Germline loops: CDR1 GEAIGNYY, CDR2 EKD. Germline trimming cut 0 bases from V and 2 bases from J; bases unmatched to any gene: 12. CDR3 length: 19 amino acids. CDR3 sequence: CACDTAWGIRAWSTDKLIF. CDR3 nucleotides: TGTGCCTGTGACACCGCCTGGGGGATACGCGCGTGGAGTACCGATAAACTCATCTTT.

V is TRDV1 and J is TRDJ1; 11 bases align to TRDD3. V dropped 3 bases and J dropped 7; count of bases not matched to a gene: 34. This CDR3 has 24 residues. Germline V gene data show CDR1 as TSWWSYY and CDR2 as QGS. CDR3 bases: TGTGCTCTTGGGGAGTCTTCCTACGGGCGTCGCTACTGGGGGATATATGGGCTGGAGCGTAAACTCATCTTT. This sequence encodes CALGESSYGRRYWGIYGLERKLIF.

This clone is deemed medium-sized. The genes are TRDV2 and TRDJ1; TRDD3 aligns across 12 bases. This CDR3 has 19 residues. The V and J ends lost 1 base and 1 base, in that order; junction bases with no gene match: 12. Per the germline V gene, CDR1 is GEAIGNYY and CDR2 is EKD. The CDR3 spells CACDTENIWGIRTTDKLIF. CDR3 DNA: TGTGCCTGTGACACGGAAAATATCTGGGGGATACGGACCACCGATAAACTCATCTTT.

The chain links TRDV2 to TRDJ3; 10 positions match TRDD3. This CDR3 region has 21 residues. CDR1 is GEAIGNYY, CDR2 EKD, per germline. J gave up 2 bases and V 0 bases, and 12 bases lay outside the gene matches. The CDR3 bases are TGTGCCTGTGACACCGAAGGCTGGGGGATATTGACCCCCTGGGACACCCGACAGATGTTTTTC. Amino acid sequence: CACDTEGWGILTPWDTRQMFF.

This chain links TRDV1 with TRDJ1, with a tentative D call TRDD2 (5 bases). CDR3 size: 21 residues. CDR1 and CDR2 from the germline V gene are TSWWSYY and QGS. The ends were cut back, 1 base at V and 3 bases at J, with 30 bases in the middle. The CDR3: CALGERLSLAVSETYSDKLIF. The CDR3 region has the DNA TGTGCTCTTGGGGAACGCCTTTCCTTAGCCGTCTCTGAAACGTACTCCGATAAACTCATCTTT.

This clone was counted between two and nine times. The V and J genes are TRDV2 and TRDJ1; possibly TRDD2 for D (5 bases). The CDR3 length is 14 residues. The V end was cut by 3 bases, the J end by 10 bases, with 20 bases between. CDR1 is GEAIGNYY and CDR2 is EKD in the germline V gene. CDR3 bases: TGTGCCTGTGACCTCGCTCCTAAGGGTCCTAGACTCATCTTT. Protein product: CACDLAPKGPRLIF.

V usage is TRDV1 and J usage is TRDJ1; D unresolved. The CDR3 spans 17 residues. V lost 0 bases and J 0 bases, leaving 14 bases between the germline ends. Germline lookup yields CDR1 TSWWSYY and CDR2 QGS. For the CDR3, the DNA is TGTGCTCTTGGGGAACTTATCCCAGCGGTAAACACCGATAAACTCATCTTT. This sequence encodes CALGELIPAVNTDKLIF.

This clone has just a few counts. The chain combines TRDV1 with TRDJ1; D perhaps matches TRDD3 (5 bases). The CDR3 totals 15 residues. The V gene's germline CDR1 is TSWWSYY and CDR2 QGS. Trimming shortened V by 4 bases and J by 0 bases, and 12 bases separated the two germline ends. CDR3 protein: CALGGYRPHTDKLIF. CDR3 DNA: TGTGCTCTTGGGGGATACAGACCCCACACCGATAAACTCATCTTT.

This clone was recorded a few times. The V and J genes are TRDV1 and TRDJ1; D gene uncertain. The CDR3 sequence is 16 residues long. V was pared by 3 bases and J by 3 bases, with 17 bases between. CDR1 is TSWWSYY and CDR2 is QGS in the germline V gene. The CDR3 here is CALGDPAEERADKLIF. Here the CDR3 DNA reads TGTGCTCTTGGGGACCCGGCCGAAGAGAGGGCCGATAAACTCATCTTT.

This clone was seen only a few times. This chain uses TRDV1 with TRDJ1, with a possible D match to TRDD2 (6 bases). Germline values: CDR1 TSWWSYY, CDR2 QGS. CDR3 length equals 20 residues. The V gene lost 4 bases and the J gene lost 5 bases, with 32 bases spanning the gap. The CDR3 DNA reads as TGTGCTCTTGGGGCCTCCGAGCAGTCCTACAGGTTTATTCGACAAGATAAACTCATCTTT. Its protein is CALGASEQSYRFIRQDKLIF.